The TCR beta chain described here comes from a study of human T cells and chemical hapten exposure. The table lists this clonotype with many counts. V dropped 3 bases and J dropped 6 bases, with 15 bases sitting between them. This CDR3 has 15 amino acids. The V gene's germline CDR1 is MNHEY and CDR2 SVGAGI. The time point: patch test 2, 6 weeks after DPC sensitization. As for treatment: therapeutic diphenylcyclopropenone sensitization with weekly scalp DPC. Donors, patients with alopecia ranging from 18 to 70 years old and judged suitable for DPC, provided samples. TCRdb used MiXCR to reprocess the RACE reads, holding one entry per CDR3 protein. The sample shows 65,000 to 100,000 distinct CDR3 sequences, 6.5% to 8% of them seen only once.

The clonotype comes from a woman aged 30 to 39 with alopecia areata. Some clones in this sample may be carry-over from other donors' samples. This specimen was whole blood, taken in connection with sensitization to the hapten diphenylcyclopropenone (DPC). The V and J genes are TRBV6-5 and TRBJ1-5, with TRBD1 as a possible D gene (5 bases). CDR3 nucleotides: TGTGCCAGCAGTTATTCTGGGCAGGGAAGTCAGCCCCAGCATTTT. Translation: CASSYSGQGSQPQHF.